This is a list of T cell receptor beta chains from one sample in a study of shared clonotypes between healthy human individuals. Clones were read by immunoSEQ multiplex PCR, and TCRdb kept only the in-frame ones, dropping some. The repertoire holds about 460,000 clones, with 70% to 80% as singletons. The specimen was PBMCs. These receptors were taken from a woman aged 40-49 years in good health. Some clones in this sample may be carry-over from other donors' samples. Both conserved end residues are part of each CDR3. Each record gives: clone size, D gene, V gene, J gene, CDR3 length, CDR3 protein, CDR3 DNA. A D gene is named only where the DNA matches it firmly. Expanded clones get a size class; other rows say once, few or many, or leave the size out.

clone size: NA
D gene: NA
V gene: TRBV5-1
J gene: TRBJ1-5
CDR3 length: 15
CDR3 protein: CASSLDVGGHQPQHF
CDR3 DNA: TGCGCCAGCAGCTTGGACGTGGGGGGTCATCAGCCCCAGCATTTT

clone size: NA
D gene: NA
V gene: TRBV27
J gene: TRBJ2-1
CDR3 length: 12
CDR3 protein: CASSFSHNEQFF
CDR3 DNA: TGTGCCAGCAGTTTCAGCCACAATGAGCAGTTCTTC

clone size: NA
D gene: NA
V gene: TRBV30
J gene: TRBJ1-2
CDR3 length: 14
CDR3 protein: CAWSVLSLTRGYTF
CDR3 DNA: TGTGCCTGGAGTGTACTTAGCCTTACTCGGGGCTACACCTTC

clone size: NA
D gene: TRBD2
V gene: TRBV7-3
J gene: TRBJ2-3
CDR3 length: 15
CDR3 protein: CASSPGLQTSTTQYF
CDR3 DNA: TGTGCCAGCAGCCCGGGACTACAAACCTCCACAACGCAGTATTTT

clone size: NA
D gene: NA
V gene: TRBV7-8
J gene: TRBJ1-4
CDR3 length: 14
CDR3 protein: CASSLGVPNEKLFF
CDR3 DNA: TGTGCCAGCAGCTTGGGGGTGCCTAATGAAAAACTGTTTTTT

clone size: NA
D gene: NA
V gene: TRBV4-3
J gene: TRBJ2-7
CDR3 length: 14
CDR3 protein: CASSQDVGAYEQYF
CDR3 DNA: TGCGCCAGCAGCCAAGATGTGGGGGCCTACGAGCAGTACTTC

clone size: NA
D gene: TRBD2
V gene: TRBV9
J gene: TRBJ2-2
CDR3 length: 14
CDR3 protein: CASSVTSGSGELFF
CDR3 DNA: TGTGCCAGCAGCGTAACTAGCGGTAGCGGGGAGCTGTTTTTT

clone size: few
D gene: TRBD1
V gene: TRBV9
J gene: TRBJ1-1
CDR3 length: 17
CDR3 protein: CASSVGPGGAGDTEAFF
CDR3 DNA: TGTGCCAGCAGCGTAGGGCCAGGGGGCGCCGGGGACACTGAAGCTTTCTTT

clone size: NA
D gene: TRBD2
V gene: TRBV15
J gene: TRBJ2-1
CDR3 length: 16
CDR3 protein: CATSRTSGRVFDEQFF
CDR3 DNA: TGTGCCACCAGCAGAACTAGCGGGAGAGTATTCGATGAGCAGTTCTTC

clone size: NA
D gene: NA
V gene: TRBV28
J gene: TRBJ2-4
CDR3 length: 12
CDR3 protein: CASSLPQGTKYF
CDR3 DNA: TGTGCCAGCAGTTTGCCTCAGGGGACCAAGTACTTC

clone size: NA
D gene: TRBD1
V gene: TRBV5-4
J gene: TRBJ1-1
CDR3 length: 16
CDR3 protein: CASSPGQGLESTEAFF
CDR3 DNA: TGTGCCAGCAGTCCCGGACAGGGTTTAGAGAGCACTGAAGCTTTCTTT

clone size: NA
D gene: NA
V gene: TRBV29-1
J gene: TRBJ2-6
CDR3 length: 14
CDR3 protein: CSVVWVTGANVLTF
CDR3 DNA: TGCAGCGTAGTATGGGTCACTGGGGCCAACGTCCTGACTTTC

clone size: NA
D gene: TRBD1
V gene: TRBV5-4
J gene: TRBJ2-7
CDR3 length: 15
CDR3 protein: CASKQDRGLSYEQYF
CDR3 DNA: TGTGCCAGCAAACAGGACAGGGGGCTCTCCTACGAGCAGTACTTC

clone size: NA
D gene: NA
V gene: TRBV27
J gene: TRBJ2-2
CDR3 length: 14
CDR3 protein: CASSQLYNTGELFF
CDR3 DNA: TGTGCCAGCAGTCAGCTTTATAACACCGGGGAGCTGTTTTTT

clone size: NA
D gene: NA
V gene: TRBV7-9
J gene: TRBJ2-7
CDR3 length: 18
CDR3 protein: CASSARGASGASPYEQYF
CDR3 DNA: TGTGCCAGCAGCGCAAGGGGGGCTAGCGGAGCGAGCCCCTACGAGCAGTACTTC

clone size: NA
D gene: TRBD2
V gene: TRBV30
J gene: TRBJ2-7
CDR3 length: 16
CDR3 protein: CAWSAGTSGRAYEQYF
CDR3 DNA: TGTGCCTGGAGTGCTGGGACTAGCGGGAGGGCCTACGAGCAGTACTTC

clone size: NA
D gene: TRBD1
V gene: TRBV5-1
J gene: TRBJ1-1
CDR3 length: 16
CDR3 protein: CASSLWTGEANTEAFF
CDR3 DNA: TGCGCCAGCAGCTTGTGGACAGGGGAGGCGAACACTGAAGCTTTCTTT

clone size: NA
D gene: NA
V gene: TRBV11-2
J gene: TRBJ1-1
CDR3 length: 15
CDR3 protein: CASSMAGGWNTEAFF
CDR3 DNA: TGTGCCAGCAGCATGGCTGGGGGCTGGAACACTGAAGCTTTCTTT

clone size: NA
D gene: NA
V gene: TRBV5-1
J gene: TRBJ1-2
CDR3 length: 13
CDR3 protein: CASSLDSNYGYTF
CDR3 DNA: TGCGCCAGCAGCTTGGACAGCAACTATGGCTACACCTTC

clone size: NA
D gene: NA
V gene: TRBV5-1
J gene: TRBJ2-1
CDR3 length: 12
CDR3 protein: CASSGGHNEQFF
CDR3 DNA: TGCGCCAGCAGCGGGGGGCACAATGAGCAGTTCTTC

clone size: NA
D gene: NA
V gene: TRBV6-1
J gene: TRBJ1-5
CDR3 length: 15
CDR3 protein: CASTLAGGSDQPQHF
CDR3 DNA: TGTGCCAGCACCTTGGCGGGGGGCTCGGATCAGCCCCAGCATTTT

clone size: NA
D gene: NA
V gene: TRBV7-9
J gene: TRBJ2-3
CDR3 length: 14
CDR3 protein: CASSLGRLIDTQYF
CDR3 DNA: TGTGCCAGCAGCTTGGGACGGCTAATAGATACGCAGTATTTT

clone size: NA
D gene: NA
V gene: TRBV29-1
J gene: TRBJ1-2
CDR3 length: 11
CDR3 protein: CSESSNYGYTF
CDR3 DNA: TGCAGCGAGTCCTCAAACTACGGTTACACCTTC

clone size: few
D gene: NA
V gene: TRBV28
J gene: TRBJ1-5
CDR3 length: 17
CDR3 protein: CASSVPETPRHNQPQHF
CDR3 DNA: TGTGCCAGCAGTGTACCTGAGACCCCACGCCACAATCAGCCCCAGCATTTT

clone size: few
D gene: TRBD2
V gene: TRBV7-3
J gene: TRBJ2-1
CDR3 length: 14
CDR3 protein: CASSLKVAGDEQFF
CDR3 DNA: TGTGCCAGCAGCTTAAAAGTAGCGGGAGATGAGCAGTTCTTC

clone size: NA
D gene: NA
V gene: TRBV5-1
J gene: TRBJ2-5
CDR3 length: 16
CDR3 protein: CASSSRGRVDQETQYF
CDR3 DNA: TGCGCCAGCAGCTCTAGGGGGAGAGTAGACCAAGAGACCCAGTACTTC

clone size: NA
D gene: NA
V gene: TRBV7-9
J gene: TRBJ2-7
CDR3 length: 15
CDR3 protein: CASSLITGASYEQYF
CDR3 DNA: TGTGCCAGCAGCTTAATCACGGGAGCCTCCTACGAGCAGTACTTC

clone size: NA
D gene: NA
V gene: TRBV11-2
J gene: TRBJ2-5
CDR3 length: 14
CDR3 protein: CASSLVREQETQYF
CDR3 DNA: TGTGCCAGCAGCTTAGTCCGCGAGCAAGAGACCCAGTACTTC

clone size: few
D gene: TRBD2
V gene: TRBV5-4
J gene: TRBJ2-5
CDR3 length: 16
CDR3 protein: CASSYPTSGFQETQYF
CDR3 DNA: TGTGCCAGCAGTTACCCGACTAGCGGGTTCCAAGAGACCCAGTACTTC

clone size: NA
D gene: NA
V gene: TRBV11-3
J gene: TRBJ2-1
CDR3 length: 13
CDR3 protein: CASSLGPNNEQFF
CDR3 DNA: TGTGCCAGCAGCTTAGGCCCAAACAATGAGCAGTTCTTC

clone size: NA
D gene: NA
V gene: TRBV28
J gene: TRBJ1-2
CDR3 length: 14
CDR3 protein: CASQNQGSNYGYTF
CDR3 DNA: TGTGCCAGCCAAAATCAGGGTTCTAACTATGGCTACACCTTC

clone size: NA
D gene: NA
V gene: TRBV20-1
J gene: TRBJ2-1
CDR3 length: 10
CDR3 protein: CSASGTEQFF
CDR3 DNA: TGCAGTGCTAGCGGTACCGAGCAGTTCTTC

clone size: NA
D gene: TRBD2
V gene: TRBV19
J gene: TRBJ2-5
CDR3 length: 15
CDR3 protein: CASSIAAGEQETQYF
CDR3 DNA: TGTGCCAGTAGTATCGCAGCGGGGGAACAAGAGACCCAGTACTTC

clone size: NA
D gene: TRBD1
V gene: TRBV27
J gene: TRBJ1-5
CDR3 length: 17
CDR3 protein: CASSLHGTGNSNQPQHF
CDR3 DNA: TGTGCCAGCAGTCTCCACGGGACAGGGAATAGCAATCAGCCCCAGCATTTT

clone size: few
D gene: TRBD2
V gene: TRBV7-2
J gene: TRBJ2-7
CDR3 length: 17
CDR3 protein: CASSSRLAGGLSYEQYF
CDR3 DNA: TGTGCCAGCAGCTCCCGACTAGCGGGAGGGTTATCCTACGAGCAGTACTTC

clone size: once
D gene: NA
V gene: TRBV27
J gene: TRBJ2-7
CDR3 length: 13
CDR3 protein: CASSLRATYEQYF
CDR3 DNA: TGTGCCAGCAGTTTACGGGCTACCTACGAGCAGTACTTC

clone size: NA
D gene: NA
V gene: TRBV11-2
J gene: TRBJ2-7
CDR3 length: 15
CDR3 protein: CASSLVAGPTYEQYF
CDR3 DNA: TGTGCCAGCAGCTTGGTGGCGGGGCCTACTTACGAGCAGTACTTC

clone size: NA
D gene: NA
V gene: TRBV13
J gene: TRBJ2-1
CDR3 length: 12
CDR3 protein: CASSAGASEQFF
CDR3 DNA: TGTGCCAGCAGCGCCGGGGCGTCTGAGCAGTTCTTC

clone size: NA
D gene: TRBD1
V gene: TRBV7-2
J gene: TRBJ2-7
CDR3 length: 15
CDR3 protein: CASSLVATGDHEQYF
CDR3 DNA: TGTGCCAGCAGCTTAGTAGCGACAGGGGACCACGAGCAGTACTTC

clone size: few
D gene: NA
V gene: TRBV20-1
J gene: TRBJ1-1
CDR3 length: 8
CDR3 protein: CRAGEAFF
CDR3 DNA: TGCAGGGCAGGGGAGGCTTTCTTT

clone size: many
D gene: TRBD2
V gene: TRBV29-1
J gene: TRBJ2-1
CDR3 length: 16
CDR3 protein: CSVDGLAERSYNEQFF
CDR3 DNA: TGCAGCGTTGATGGGCTAGCGGAGCGTTCCTACAATGAGCAGTTCTTC